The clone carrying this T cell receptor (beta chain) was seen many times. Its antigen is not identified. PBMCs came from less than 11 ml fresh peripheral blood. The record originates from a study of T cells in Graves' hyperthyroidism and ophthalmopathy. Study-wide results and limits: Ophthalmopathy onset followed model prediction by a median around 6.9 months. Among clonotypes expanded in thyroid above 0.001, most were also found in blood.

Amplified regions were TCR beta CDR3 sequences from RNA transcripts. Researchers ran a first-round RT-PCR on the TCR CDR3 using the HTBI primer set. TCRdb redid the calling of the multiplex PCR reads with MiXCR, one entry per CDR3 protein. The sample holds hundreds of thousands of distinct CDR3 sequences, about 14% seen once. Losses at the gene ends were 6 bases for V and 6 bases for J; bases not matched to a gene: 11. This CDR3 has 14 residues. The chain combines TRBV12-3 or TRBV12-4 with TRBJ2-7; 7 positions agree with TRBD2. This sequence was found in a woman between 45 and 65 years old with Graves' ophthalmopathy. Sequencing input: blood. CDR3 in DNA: TGTGCCAGCAGCCACCCAAGACTAGCTCGCGAGCAGTACTTC. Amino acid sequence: CASSHPRLAREQYF.